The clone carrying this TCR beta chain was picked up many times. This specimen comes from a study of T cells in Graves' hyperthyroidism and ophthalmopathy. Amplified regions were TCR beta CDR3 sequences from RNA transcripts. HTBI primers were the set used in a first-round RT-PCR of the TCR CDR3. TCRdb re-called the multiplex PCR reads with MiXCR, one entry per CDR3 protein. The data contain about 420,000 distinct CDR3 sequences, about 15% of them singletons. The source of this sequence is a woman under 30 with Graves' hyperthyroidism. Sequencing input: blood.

CDR3 coding DNA: TGCAGTGCTAGACATCAGGGACTAGGGACCCAGTACTTC. It specifies CSARHQGLGTQYF. V usage is TRBV20-1 and J usage is TRBJ2-5, with 8 bases identical to TRBD2. CDR1 is DFQATT, CDR2 SNEGSKA, per germline (reference sequence). CDR3 length equals 13 residues. V dropped 2 bases and J dropped 7; count of bases not matched to a gene: 6.